Listed here are 14 T cell receptor beta chains from one sample, sequenced in a study of blood T cell repertoires in COVID-19. Sequencing used immunoSEQ multiplex PCR; TCRdb keeps in-frame clones, though not all of them. This repertoire shows 120,000 to 150,000 clones, about nine tenths found once; its top ten account for about 2.3%. The material sequenced was peripheral blood. Receptors originate from a human donor in a cohort sampled during active COVID-19.

The V and J genes are TRBV29-1 and TRBJ2-5; 7 nucleotides line up with TRBD1. CDR3 length: 13 amino acids. Per the germline V gene, CDR1 is SQVTM and CDR2 is ANQGSEA. J lost 5 bases, V lost 6 bases, and 9 bases had no gene match. CDR3 in amino acids: CSVVLQGPETQYF. DNA of the CDR3: TGCAGCGTCGTGTTACAGGGGCCGGAGACCCAGTACTTC.

This clone was recorded at least ten times. The chain uses TRBV4-2 and TRBJ2-1; TRBD2 agrees at 14 bases. The CDR3 has 20 amino acids. The V and J ends lost 1 base and 6 bases, in that order; junction bases with no gene match: 14. Germline V lookup: CDR1 LGHNA, CDR2 YNFKEQ. The CDR3 loop is CASSQVRYGLAGGVSNEQFF. The CDR3 DNA sequence: TGTGCCAGCAGCCAAGTACGGTACGGACTAGCGGGAGGAGTGAGCAATGAGCAGTTCTTC.

This clone has just one count. The rearrangement joins TRBV28 to TRBJ2-4; D is perhaps TRBD2 (5 bases). The length of the CDR3 is 16 residues. The germline V gene has CDR1 MDHEN and CDR2 SYDVKM. Between the trimmed V and J ends, which lost 5 bases and 7 bases, there was a span of 21 bases. This CDR3 is CASSTLAGRRMNIQYF. CDR3 nucleotides: TGTGCCAGCAGTACCCTGGCGGGCAGACGGATGAACATTCAGTACTTC.

This chain connects TRBV28 to TRBJ1-5; 7 bases match TRBD1. V shed 10 bases and J 0 bases; nucleotides not matched to a gene: 15. Germline-derived CDR1 and CDR2 are MDHEN and SYDVKM. The CDR3 loop spans 17 amino acids. The CDR3: CATKTGLTGRSNQPQHF. The CDR3 bases are TGTGCCACAAAGACAGGGCTAACGGGGCGTAGCAATCAGCCCCAGCATTTT.

V and J are TRBV6-4 and TRBJ1-2, with 7 bases identical to TRBD1. Germline-derived CDR1 and CDR2 are MRHNA and SNTAGT. The CDR3 contains 15 residues. V was clipped by 6 bases and J by 4 bases; unmatched bases: 11. The DNA for the CDR3 is TGTGCCAGCAGCCCAACGCAGGGGGGTTCCTATGGCTACACCTTC. It specifies CASSPTQGGSYGYTF.

The J gene is TRBJ1-3, the V gene TRBV30; no definite D call. Trimming pared 5 bases from V and 1 base from J, leaving 6 bases between. This CDR3 is 12 amino acids long. Germline V gene data show CDR1 as GTSNPN and CDR2 as SVGIG (reference sequence). This CDR3 reads CAWGRSGNTIYF. The CDR3 nucleotides are TGTGCCTGGGGTAGATCTGGAAACACCATATATTTT.

The chain couples TRBV7-2 to TRBJ1-2; tentative D call: TRBD1 (6 bases). Germline V gives CDR1 SGHTA, CDR2 FQGNSA. The CDR3 contains 15 residues. Deletions cut 1 base from V and 1 base from J, with 10 bases between. The CDR3 reads CASSLGTGNNYGYTF. CDR3 DNA: TGTGCCAGCAGCTTAGGCACAGGGAATAACTATGGCTACACCTTC.

This chain connects TRBV30 to TRBJ2-7; TRBD1 aligns across 9 bases. The CDR3 covers 12 residues. Germline loops: CDR1 GTSNPN, CDR2 SVGIG (reference sequence). The trim removed 6 bases at V and 3 bases at J, leaving 3 bases unmatched. The CDR3 bases are TGTGCCTGCAAGACAGGGGGCTACGAGCAGTACTTC. This gives the protein CACKTGGYEQYF.

V usage is TRBV9 and J usage is TRBJ2-3; 14 positions agree with TRBD2. Germline-derived CDR1 and CDR2 are SGDLS and YYNGEE. V was pared by 3 bases and J by 1 base, with 7 bases of the junction left unmatched. The CDR3 contains 18 residues. CDR3 in DNA: TGTGCCAGCAGCGCGCAGACTAGCGGGAGGGCCGGCACAGATACGCAGTATTTT. As protein: CASSAQTSGRAGTDTQYF.

This rearrangement joins TRBV28 to TRBJ2-3, with 7 bases fitting TRBD1. With 4 bases clipped from V and 0 bases from J, the junction kept 4 bases outside the gene matches. Looked up from germline, CDR1 is MDHEN and CDR2 is SYDVKM. The CDR3 consists of 15 residues. CDR3 nucleotide sequence: TGTGCCAGCAGTTCCCAGGGGGTTAGCACAGATACGCAGTATTTT. The encoded protein is CASSSQGVSTDTQYF. Combining the CDR3 with reference TRBV28 and TRBJ2-3 gives the whole variable domain DVKVTQSSRYLVKRTGEKVFLECVQDMDHENMFWYRQDPGLGLRLIYFSYDVKMKEKGDIPEGYSVSREKKERFSLILESASTNQTSMYLCASSSQGVSTDTQYFGPGTRLTVL.

The V and J genes are TRBV15 and TRBJ1-2; D gene ambiguous. Trimming cost V 0 bases and J 2 bases, with 7 bases left between them. The V gene's germline CDR1 is LNHNV and CDR2 YYDKDF (reference sequence). The CDR3 extends over 14 amino acids. The CDR3 DNA follows: TGTGCCACCAGCAGAGATGGAGCGAACTATGGCTACACCTTC. Translation: CATSRDGANYGYTF.

The chain combines TRBV5-5 with TRBJ2-3, with no clear D. V was pared by 4 bases and J by 1 base, with 16 bases between. Germline CDR1 SGHKS, CDR2 YYEKEE (reference sequence). There are 16 residues in the CDR3. The CDR3 spells CASSAYLVGGTDTQYF. The CDR3 nucleotides are TGTGCCAGCAGCGCCTACCTAGTAGGAGGCACAGATACGCAGTATTTT.

The chain has TRBV5-1 and TRBJ2-1; 14 bases map to TRBD2. The CDR3 consists of 19 residues. V dropped 0 bases and J dropped 1; count of bases not matched to a gene: 6. Per the germline V gene, CDR1 is SGHRS and CDR2 is YFSETQ. The CDR3 protein is CASSLGGTSGGRSYNEQFF. The CDR3 DNA follows: TGCGCCAGCAGCTTGGGTGGGACTAGCGGGGGCCGGTCCTACAATGAGCAGTTCTTC.

This clone occurred a few times. The genes are TRBV11-2 and TRBJ2-7, with 10 bases lining up with TRBD2. The V gene's germline CDR1 is SGHAT and CDR2 FQNNGV. The ends lost 5 bases at V and 0 bases at J; junction bases unmatched: 4. This CDR3 has 15 amino acids. For the CDR3, the DNA is TGTGCCAGCAGCCCAAGCGGGGGGGTCTCCTACGAGCAGTACTTC. It yields the protein CASSPSGGVSYEQYF. Drawing the rest from reference TRBV11-2 and TRBJ2-7, the complete variable domain is EAGVAQSPRYKIIEKRQSVAFWCNPISGHATLYWYQQILGQGPKLLIQFQNNGVVDDSQLPKDRFSAERLKGVDSTLKIQPAKLEDSAVYLCASSPSGGVSYEQYFGPGTRLTVT.